Below, 21 T cell receptor beta chains from the same sample are listed, as sequenced in a study of spatial heterogeneity in lung cancer. Time point denoted: blood at routine non-recurrence follow-up after resection. TCRdb reprocessed the 5' RACE reads with MiXCR, giving one entry per CDR3 protein. The sample shows 110,000 or so distinct CDR3 sequences, roughly a tenth of them seen only once. The specimen was PBMCs, collected at follow-up. The receptors stem from a female donor with early-stage non-small cell lung cancer.

The chain uses TRBV2 and TRBJ1-4; D is undetermined. Germline V gene lookup returns CDR1 SNHLY and CDR2 FYNNEI. The V end was cut by 3 bases, the J end by 3 bases, with 8 bases between. CDR3 length: 14 residues. The DNA for the CDR3 is TGTGCCAGCAGTGAGGGCGGGTCTAATGAAAAACTGTTTTTT. It translates to CASSEGGSNEKLFF. Full variable domain (rest looked up from reference TRBV2 and TRBJ1-4): EPEVTQTPSHQVTQMGQEVILRCVPISNHLYFYWYRQILGQKVEFLVSFYNNEISEKSEIFDDQFSVERPDGSNFTLKIRSTKLEDSAMYFCASSEGGSNEKLFFGSGTQLSVL.

Only a few counts were recorded for this clonotype. This chain connects TRBV5-6 to TRBJ2-3; D might be TRBD2 (6 bases). V dropped 3 bases and J dropped 0 bases, with 11 bases sitting between them. Germline V CDR1 and CDR2: SGHDT, YYEEEE. This CDR3 has 15 amino acids. The CDR3 is CASSWGTSSTDTQYF. The CDR3 DNA follows: TGTGCCAGCAGCTGGGGGACTTCTAGCACAGATACGCAGTATTTT.

The chain carries TRBV30 and TRBJ2-5; no reliable D call. Germline CDR1 GTSNPN, CDR2 SVGIG (reference sequence). The CDR3 sequence is 12 residues long. Trimming pared 2 bases from V and 5 bases from J, leaving 9 bases between. The CDR3 bases are TGTGCCTGGAGTCCGGCGCGTGAGACCCAGTACTTC. As protein: CAWSPARETQYF.

The table lists this clonotype with a few counts. V usage is TRBV28 and J usage is TRBJ2-1; no firm D call. Germline CDR1 reads MDHEN; CDR2 reads SYDVKM. The V and J ends lost 5 bases and 3 bases respectively, with 14 bases between them. This CDR3 spans 15 amino acids. CDR3 in amino acids: CASSPPHSFYNEQFF. The CDR3 nucleotides are TGTGCCAGCAGTCCACCCCACTCATTCTACAATGAGCAGTTCTTC.

This clonotype was counted between two and nine times. This sequence joins TRBV13 and TRBJ2-3; D could derive from TRBD1 or TRBD2 (5 bases each). CDR1 and CDR2 (germline): PRHDT, FYEKMQ (reference sequence). CDR3 length equals 16 residues. V lost 2 bases and J 2 bases, leaving 14 bases between the germline ends. CDR3: CASSLFGGRNTDTQYF. The CDR3 DNA is TGTGCCAGCAGCTTATTTGGGGGTAGGAACACAGATACGCAGTATTTT.

This clonotype was counted ten times or more. The chain uses TRBV29-1 and TRBJ1-1; D may be TRBD1 (6 bases). V was clipped by 7 bases and J by 4 bases, with 16 bases between them. The CDR3 has 13 residues. Germline V gives CDR1 SQVTM, CDR2 ANQGSEA. CDR3 DNA: TGCAGCGCAGACAGGACTGATGGCACTGAAGCTTTCTTT. Translating gives CSADRTDGTEAFF.

CDR3 loop: CASSFDRKLAGGSEQYF. The CDR3 coding sequence is TGTGCCAGCAGTTTTGATCGGAAACTAGCGGGAGGAAGCGAGCAGTACTTC. The gene calls are TRBV12-3 or TRBV12-4 and TRBJ2-7, with TRBD2 matching 12 bases. The V and J ends lost 3 bases and 6 bases, in that order; junction bases with no gene match: 12. CDR3 length: 17 residues.

This clonotype appeared a few times. The chain carries TRBV6-2 or TRBV6-3 and TRBJ2-1, with 7 bases matching TRBD1. The CDR3 length is 15 residues. V lost 5 bases to trimming and J lost 0 bases; unmatched junction nucleotides: 4. Germline loops: CDR1 MNHEY, CDR2 SVGEGT. CDR3 protein: CASSGQGVSYNEQFF. The CDR3 DNA reads TGTGCCAGCAGTGGTCAGGGGGTCTCCTACAATGAGCAGTTCTTC.

Only a few counts were recorded for this clonotype. J is TRBJ2-3 and V is TRBV14, with no clear D. Per the germline V gene, CDR1 is SGHDN and CDR2 is FVKESK. Deletions cut 6 bases from V and 3 bases from J, with 28 bases between. The CDR3 spans 19 residues. CDR3 sequence: CASSLLPPRYQTKTDTQYF. The CDR3 nucleotides are TGTGCCAGCAGTCTTCTCCCCCCTCGGTATCAAACTAAAACAGATACGCAGTATTTT.

The chain links TRBV6-1 to TRBJ2-2, with D perhaps being TRBD1 or TRBD2 (5 bases each). The CDR3 is 16 amino acids. V lost 7 bases and J 2 bases, leaving 17 bases between the germline ends. Germline V gene sequence: CDR1 MNHNS, CDR2 SASEGT. CDR3 residues: CASIVGASQNTGELFF. The DNA of the CDR3 is TGTGCCAGCATCGTCGGGGCATCACAAAACACCGGGGAGCTGTTTTTT.

This clonotype was seen many times. The chain has TRBV15 and TRBJ2-4; D not certain. CDR1 LNHNV and CDR2 YYDKDF come from the germline V gene (reference sequence). Trimming cost V 4 bases and J 3 bases, with 13 bases left between them. This CDR3 is 15 amino acids long. In nucleotides, the CDR3 is TGTGCCACCAGCACTATGCAGTTTGACAAAAACATTCAGTACTTC. It encodes CATSTMQFDKNIQYF.

This clonotype was seen a few times. J is TRBJ1-2 and V is TRBV27; 9 bases are a match to TRBD1. The V gene end was trimmed by 4 bases and the J gene end by 11 bases; junction bases not matched to a gene: 14. The CDR3 totals 15 residues. Germline V CDR1 and CDR2: MNHEY, SMNVEV (reference sequence). For the CDR3, the DNA is TGTGCCAGCAGTTCCCTCGGGGGACAGGGCAGTGTATACACCTTC. Translating gives CASSSLGGQGSVYTF.

This chain joins TRBV3-1 and TRBJ1-4; the match to TRBD1 covers 9 bases. The CDR3 has 14 amino acids. Germline V lookup: CDR1 LGHDT, CDR2 YNNKEL (reference sequence). V was clipped by 3 bases and J by 7 bases; unmatched bases: 3. CDR3 coding DNA: TGTGCCAGCAGCCAGGGGACAGGGACTGAAAAACTGTTTTTT. Encoded protein: CASSQGTGTEKLFF.

The genes are TRBV5-1 and TRBJ2-5; TRBD2 might be the D (5 bases). In germline, CDR1 is SGHRS, CDR2 YFSETQ. Between the trimmed V and J ends, which lost 8 bases and 10 bases, there was a span of 9 bases. The CDR3 loop spans 9 amino acids. Here the CDR3 reads CASRRVQYF. CDR3 sequence (DNA): TGCGCCAGTCGGCGGGTCCAGTACTTC.

There are many counts of this clonotype. This rearrangement joins TRBV12-3 or TRBV12-4 to TRBJ2-5, with D unclear. The CDR3 loop spans 12 amino acids. Deletions cut 2 bases from V and 5 bases from J, with 6 bases between. CDR3 in DNA: TGTGCCAGCAGTTTATTCGGGGAGACCCAGTACTTC. Amino acid sequence: CASSLFGETQYF.

About this clonotype itself: One base away lies a much larger clone, so this may be a sequencing read error. The chain has TRBV15 and TRBJ1-2; 8 nucleotides align to TRBD1. The germline V gene encodes CDR1 LNHNV and CDR2 YYDKDF (reference sequence). This CDR3 has 16 amino acids. The CDR3 protein is CVTSSYQGASFYGYTF. The CDR3 nucleotides are TGTGTCACCAGCAGTTATCAGGGGGCGTCTTTCTATGGCTACACCTTC.

The rearrangement uses TRBV14 and TRBJ1-6; no firm D call. The CDR3 sequence is 15 residues long. The V end was cut by 3 bases, the J end by 6 bases, with 12 bases between. CDR1 SGHDN and CDR2 FVKESK come from the germline V gene. The CDR3 reads CASSHSGNLNSPLHF. Written as DNA, the CDR3 is TGTGCCAGCAGCCATTCCGGGAACCTTAATTCACCCCTCCACTTT.

This clonotype came up a few times. V gene TRBV30 combines with J gene TRBJ1-2; 8 bases are shared with TRBD1. Germline V CDR1 and CDR2: GTSNPN, SVGIG (reference sequence). V dropped 0 bases and J dropped 7; count of bases not matched to a gene: 4. CDR3 length: 13 residues. The CDR3 loop reads CAWSVRTGGGYTF. The CDR3, as DNA: TGTGCCTGGAGTGTACGAACAGGGGGTGGCTACACCTTC.

This clonotype was counted only a few times. CDR3 nucleotide sequence: TGCAGCGTGAAACGGGAATTACACACCGGGGAGCTGTTTTTT. It is translated as CSVKRELHTGELFF. The rearrangement links TRBV29-1 to TRBJ2-2; maybe TRBD2 (5 bases). The CDR3 has 14 residues. From germline, CDR1 is SQVTM and CDR2 ANQGSEA. With 6 bases removed from V and 3 bases from J, the gap between germline ends came to 14 bases.

The sample holds a few counts of this clonotype. The V call is TRBV15, the J call TRBJ2-1; 8 bases agree with TRBD2. Germline lookup yields CDR1 LNHNV and CDR2 YYDKDF (reference sequence). J gave up 3 bases and V 9 bases, and 10 bases lay outside the gene matches. There are 15 residues in the CDR3. CDR3 coding DNA: TGTGCCACTTTTTCCGGGACTAGTTACTACAATGAGCAGTTCTTC. Translation: CATFSGTSYYNEQFF. The whole variable domain, remainder taken from reference TRBV15 and TRBJ2-1, is DAMVIQNPRYQVTQFGKPVTLSCSQTLNHNVMYWYQQKSSQAPKLLFHYYDKDFNNEADTPDNFQSRRPNTSFCFLDIRSPGLGDTAMYLCATFSGTSYYNEQFFGPGTRLTVL.

There are many counts of this clonotype. This sequence joins TRBV19 and TRBJ1-5, with 9 bases lining up with TRBD1. Germline trimming cut 5 bases from V and 4 bases from J; bases unmatched to any gene: 3. This CDR3 is built from 14 residues. Germline CDR1 LNHDA, CDR2 SQIVND (reference sequence). The CDR3 here is CASSAQGANQPQHF. CDR3 sequence (DNA): TGTGCCAGTAGTGCACAGGGGGCGAATCAGCCCCAGCATTTT.